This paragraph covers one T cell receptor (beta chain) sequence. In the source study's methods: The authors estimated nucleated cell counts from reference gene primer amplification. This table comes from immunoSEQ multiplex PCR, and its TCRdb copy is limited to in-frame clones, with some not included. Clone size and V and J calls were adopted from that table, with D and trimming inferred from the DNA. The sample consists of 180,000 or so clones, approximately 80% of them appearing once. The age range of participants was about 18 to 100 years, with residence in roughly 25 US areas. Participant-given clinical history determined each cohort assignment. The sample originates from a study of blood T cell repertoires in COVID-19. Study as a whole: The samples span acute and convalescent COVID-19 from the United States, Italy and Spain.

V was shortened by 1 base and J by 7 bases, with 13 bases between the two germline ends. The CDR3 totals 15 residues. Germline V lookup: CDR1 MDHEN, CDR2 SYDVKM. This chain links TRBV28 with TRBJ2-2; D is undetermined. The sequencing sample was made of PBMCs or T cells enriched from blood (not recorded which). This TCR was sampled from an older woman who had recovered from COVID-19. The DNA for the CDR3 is TGTGCCAGCAGTTTATTTGGGCTTGACATCGGGGAGCTGTTTTTT. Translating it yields CASSLFGLDIGELFF.